Listed below are T cell receptor beta chains from one sample, sequenced in a study of T cell repertoires in cytomegalovirus infection. These receptors have no identified antigens. TCRdb called the reads again in MiXCR, with one record for every CDR3 protein. The repertoire holds around 800,000 distinct CDR3 sequences, with about 31% as singletons. The source material was cultured CD8+ T cells from PBMCs, sampled from culture after CMV antigen stimulation. The receptors come from a human donor in good health (CMV status not recorded). Some clones in this sample may be carry-over from other donors' samples. CDR3s leave out the opening cysteine and the closing phenylalanine or tryptophan. Each record gives: V gene, J gene, CDR3 protein.

>TRBV6-1|TRBJ2-7
ARANPGTGVYEQY
>TRBV6-5|TRBJ1-5
ASSAGTESYQLQH
>TRBV24-1|TRBJ1-6
ATTTGRSGAPLH
>TRBV6-1|TRBJ2-3
ASRKDRGASTDTQY
>TRBV27|TRBJ1-2
ASSPDNPLGYGYT
>TRBV27|TRBJ2-3
ASNRGGTDTQY
>TRBV12-3/TRBV12-4|TRBJ2-5
ASSFLTDLQETQY
>TRBV7-6|TRBJ1-6
ASSPSPTQGQGSPLH
>TRBV24-1|TRBJ2-2
ATSDWGQVGNTGELF
>TRBV11-2|TRBJ2-3
ASSSGTPDTQY
>TRBV4-1|TRBJ1-3
ASSQTGTTGNTIY
>TRBV27|TRBJ1-5
ASSRHKSGNQPQH
>TRBV6-6|TRBJ1-2
ASSYPRTGQPPAGGYT
>TRBV7-4|TRBJ2-7
ASSLGGGAVYEQY
>TRBV6-1|TRBJ2-3
ASSSVAGGRNTQY
>TRBV20-1|TRBJ2-1
SASGPSWNEQS
>TRBV6-5|TRBJ2-3
ATGTGTTDTQY
>TRBV2|TRBJ2-5
ATGTSEETQY
>TRBV7-2|TRBJ2-2
ASSPLAVSNTGELF
>TRBV7-9|TRBJ1-2
ASSLADPGPSYGYT
>TRBV11-2|TRBJ2-3
ASSLSIRDTDTQY
>TRBV9|TRBJ1-1
ASSVAPGGGQVKVTEAF
>TRBV20-1|TRBJ2-5
SASLGARQETQY
>TRBV6-2/TRBV6-3|TRBJ2-1
ASSQQGAYNEQF
>TRBV5-4|TRBJ1-2
ASSLDRGFVFGYT
>TRBV6-5|TRBJ2-1
ASTPSAQGSLSYNEQF
>TRBV12-3/TRBV12-4|TRBJ2-5
ASSSAVGMETQY
>TRBV20-1|TRBJ1-1
SARVGGTEAF
>TRBV7-9|TRBJ2-7
ASSFRTGGVGEQY
>TRBV7-6|TRBJ1-5
ASSQSQTQPQH
>TRBV7-6|TRBJ2-2
ASSHDRRDTGELF
>TRBV14|TRBJ2-1
ASSQDPTGMGNEQF
>TRBV15|TRBJ1-4
ATSREGGSNEKLF
>TRBV7-2|TRBJ2-6
ASREGVVLT
>TRBV9|TRBJ2-7
ASSVGTAAYEQY
>TRBV12-3/TRBV12-4|TRBJ1-5
ASSFLTEGSNQPQH